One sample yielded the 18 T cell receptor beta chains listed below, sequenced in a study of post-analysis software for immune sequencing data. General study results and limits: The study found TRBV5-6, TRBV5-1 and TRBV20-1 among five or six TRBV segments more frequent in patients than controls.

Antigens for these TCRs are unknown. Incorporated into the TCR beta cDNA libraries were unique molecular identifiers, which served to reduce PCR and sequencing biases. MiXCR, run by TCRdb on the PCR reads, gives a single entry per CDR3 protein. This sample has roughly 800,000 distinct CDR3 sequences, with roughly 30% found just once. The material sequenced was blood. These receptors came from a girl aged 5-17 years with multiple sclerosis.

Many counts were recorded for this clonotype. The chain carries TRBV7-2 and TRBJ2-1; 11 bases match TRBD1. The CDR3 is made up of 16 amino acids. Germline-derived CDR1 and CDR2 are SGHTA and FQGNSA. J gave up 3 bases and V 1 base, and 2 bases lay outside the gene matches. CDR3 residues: CASSLDGTGGYNEQFF. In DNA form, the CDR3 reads TGTGCCAGCAGCTTAGATGGGACAGGGGGCTACAATGAGCAGTTCTTC. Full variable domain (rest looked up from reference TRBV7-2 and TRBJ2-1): GAGVSQSPSNKVTEKGKDVELRCDPISGHTALYWYRQSLGQGLEFLIYFQGNSAPDKSGLPSDRFSAERTGGSVSTLTIQRTQQEDSAVYLCASSLDGTGGYNEQFFGPGTRLTVL.

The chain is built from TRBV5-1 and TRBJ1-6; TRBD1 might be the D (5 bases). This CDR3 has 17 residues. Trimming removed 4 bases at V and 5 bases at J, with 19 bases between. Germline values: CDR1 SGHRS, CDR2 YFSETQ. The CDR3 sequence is CASSGFRDSENNSPLHF. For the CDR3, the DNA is TGCGCCAGCAGCGGATTCCGAGACAGTGAGAATAATTCACCCCTCCACTTT.

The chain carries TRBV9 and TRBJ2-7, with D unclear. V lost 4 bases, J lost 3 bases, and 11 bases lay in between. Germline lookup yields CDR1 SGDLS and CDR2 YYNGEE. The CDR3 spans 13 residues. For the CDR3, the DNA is TGTGCCAGCAGCAGAGGTTTTCTCTACGAGCAGTACTTC. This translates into CASSRGFLYEQYF.

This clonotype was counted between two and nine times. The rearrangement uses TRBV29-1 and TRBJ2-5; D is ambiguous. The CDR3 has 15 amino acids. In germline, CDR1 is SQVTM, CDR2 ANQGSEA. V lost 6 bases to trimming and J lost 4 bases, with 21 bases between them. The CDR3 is CSVNYRLLNGETQYF. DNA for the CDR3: TGCAGCGTAAATTACAGATTATTGAATGGAGAGACCCAGTACTTC.

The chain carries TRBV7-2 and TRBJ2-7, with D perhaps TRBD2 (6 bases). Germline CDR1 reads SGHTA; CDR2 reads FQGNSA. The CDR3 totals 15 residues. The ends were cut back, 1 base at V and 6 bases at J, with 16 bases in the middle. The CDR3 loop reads CASSLGPSGSSEQYF. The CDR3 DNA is TGTGCCAGCAGCTTAGGCCCCAGCGGGTCATCCGAGCAGTACTTC.

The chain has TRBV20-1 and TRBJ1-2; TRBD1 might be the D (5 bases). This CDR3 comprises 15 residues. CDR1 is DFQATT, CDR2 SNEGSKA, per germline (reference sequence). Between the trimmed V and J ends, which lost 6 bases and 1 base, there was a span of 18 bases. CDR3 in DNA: TGCAGTGCAAGGGGTTGGCAGACATTTAACTATGGCTACACCTTC. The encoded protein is CSARGWQTFNYGYTF.

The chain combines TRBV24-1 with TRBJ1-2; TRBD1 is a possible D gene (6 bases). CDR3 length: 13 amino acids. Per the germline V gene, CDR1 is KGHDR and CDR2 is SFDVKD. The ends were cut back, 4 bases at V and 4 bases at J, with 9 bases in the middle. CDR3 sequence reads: CATSETGSYGYTF. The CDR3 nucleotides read TGTGCCACCAGTGAAACAGGGTCCTATGGCTACACCTTC.

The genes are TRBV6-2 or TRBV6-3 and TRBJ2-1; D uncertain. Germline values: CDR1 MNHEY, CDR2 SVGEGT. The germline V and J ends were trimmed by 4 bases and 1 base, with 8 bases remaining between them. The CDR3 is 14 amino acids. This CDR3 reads CASSCLVSYNEQFF. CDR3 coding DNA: TGTGCCAGCAGTTGTCTAGTATCCTACAATGAGCAGTTCTTC.

The CDR3, as DNA: TGCGCCAGCAGCTTTGATGTGGAAACTAGCACAGATACGCAGTATTTT. Translating gives CASSFDVETSTDTQYF. V and J are TRBV5-1 and TRBJ2-3; D uncertain. V was cut by 2 bases and J by 0 bases, with 13 bases left in between. Germline V gene data show CDR1 as SGHRS and CDR2 as YFSETQ. The CDR3 is made up of 16 amino acids. Full variable domain (rest looked up from reference TRBV5-1 and TRBJ2-3): KAGVTQTPRYLIKTRGQQVTLSCSPISGHRSVSWYQQTPGQGLQFLFEYFSETQRNKGNFPGRFSGRQFSNSRSEMNVSTLELGDSALYLCASSFDVETSTDTQYFGPGTRLTVL.

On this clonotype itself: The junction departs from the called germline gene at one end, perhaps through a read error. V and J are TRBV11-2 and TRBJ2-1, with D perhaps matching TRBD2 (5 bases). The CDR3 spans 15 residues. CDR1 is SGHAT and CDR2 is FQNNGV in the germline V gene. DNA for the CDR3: TGTGCCAACAGCCTATTTAGCGTCCTTCCCAATGAGCAGTTCTTC. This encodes CANSLFSVLPNEQFF.

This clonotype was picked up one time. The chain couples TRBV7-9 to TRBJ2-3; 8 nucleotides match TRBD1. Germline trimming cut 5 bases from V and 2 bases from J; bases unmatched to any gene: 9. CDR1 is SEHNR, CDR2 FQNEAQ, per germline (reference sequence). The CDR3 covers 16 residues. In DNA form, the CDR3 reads TGTGCCAGCAGCCCCCTCGACAGGGGCACCACAGATACGCAGTATTTT. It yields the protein CASSPLDRGTTDTQYF.

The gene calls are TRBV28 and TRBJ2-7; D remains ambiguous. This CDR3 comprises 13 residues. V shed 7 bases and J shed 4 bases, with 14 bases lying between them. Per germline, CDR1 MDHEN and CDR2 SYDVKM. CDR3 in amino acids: CASMAGLRYEQYF. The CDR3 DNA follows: TGTGCCAGCATGGCAGGTTTACGGTACGAGCAGTACTTC.

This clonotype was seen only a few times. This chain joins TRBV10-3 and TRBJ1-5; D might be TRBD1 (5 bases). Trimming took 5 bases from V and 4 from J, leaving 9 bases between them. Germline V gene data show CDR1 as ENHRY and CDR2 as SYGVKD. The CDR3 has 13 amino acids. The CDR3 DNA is TGTGCCATCAGTCAGGACAATAATCAGCCCCAGCATTTT. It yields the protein CAISQDNNQPQHF.

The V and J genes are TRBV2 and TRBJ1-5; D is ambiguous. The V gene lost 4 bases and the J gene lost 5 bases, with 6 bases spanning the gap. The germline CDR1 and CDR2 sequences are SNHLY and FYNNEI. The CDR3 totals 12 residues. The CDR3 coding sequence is TGTGCCAGCAGTGGTGGGGATCAGCCCCAGCATTTT. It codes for CASSGGDQPQHF.

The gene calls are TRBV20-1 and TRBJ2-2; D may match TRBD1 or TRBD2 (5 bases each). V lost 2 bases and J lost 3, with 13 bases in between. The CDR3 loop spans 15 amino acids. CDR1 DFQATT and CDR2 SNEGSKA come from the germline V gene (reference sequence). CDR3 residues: CSARLLGRDTGELFF. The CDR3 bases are TGCAGTGCTAGACTCTTGGGACGCGACACCGGGGAGCTGTTTTTT.

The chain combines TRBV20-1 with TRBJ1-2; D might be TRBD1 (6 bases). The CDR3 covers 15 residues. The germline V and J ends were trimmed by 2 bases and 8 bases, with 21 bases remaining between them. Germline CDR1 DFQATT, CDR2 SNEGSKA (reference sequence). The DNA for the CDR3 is TGCAGTGCTAGACCAGCGCTCGGGGGCTCGGAAGGCTACACCTTC. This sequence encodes CSARPALGGSEGYTF.

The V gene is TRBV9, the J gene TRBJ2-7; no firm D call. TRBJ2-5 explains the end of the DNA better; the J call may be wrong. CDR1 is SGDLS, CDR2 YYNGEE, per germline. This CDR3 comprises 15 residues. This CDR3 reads CASSVRKAVGETQYF. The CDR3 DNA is TGTGCCAGCAGCGTAAGAAAGGCAGTGGGAGAGACCCAGTACTTC.

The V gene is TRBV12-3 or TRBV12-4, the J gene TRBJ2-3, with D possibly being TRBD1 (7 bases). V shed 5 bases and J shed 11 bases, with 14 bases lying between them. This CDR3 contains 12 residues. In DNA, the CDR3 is TGTGCCAGCAGTGGGGCGGGACAGAAGCAGTATTTT. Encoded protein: CASSGAGQKQYF.